This TCR beta chain was recorded in a study of CD8 T cells in ankylosing spondylitis. Study observations and caveats: A motif in TCR beta, a set of roughly 8 highly homologous variants, appeared characteristic of ankylosing spondylitis blood. Significant enrichment of disease-linked clones was reported in matched ankylosing spondylitis synovial fluid. Clones linked to disease, bearing a CD8+ phenotype, were relatively rare in peripheral blood.

V dropped 5 bases and J dropped 7 bases, with 20 bases sitting between them. The CDR3 is made up of 15 amino acids. CDR1 is SEHNR, CDR2 FQNEAQ, per germline (reference sequence). TCRdb analysed the 5' RACE reads with MiXCR anew, one entry per CDR3 protein. The table has 150,000 to 250,000 distinct CDR3 sequences, roughly 13% seen once. Of note for this clonotype: Its antigen is unidentified.

The V and J genes are TRBV7-9 and TRBJ1-1, with D perhaps TRBD1 (6 bases). This sequence was found in a male donor with ankylosing spondylitis or in good health (not recorded which). What was sequenced was blood, either unsorted or a sorted T cell fraction (not recorded which). As DNA, the CDR3 is TGTGCCAGCAGCACGACGTACCACAGGGCAGGTGAAGCTTTCTTT. Its translation is CASSTTYHRAGEAFF.